These T cell receptor beta chains were read from a single sample in a study of monozygotic twins with inflammatory bowel disease. TCRdb reprocessed the 5' RACE reads, with one entry per CDR3 protein and no DNA. Its table records approximately 400,000 distinct CDR3 sequences. Sequencing input: blood. The receptors come from a human donor with ulcerative colitis or Crohn's disease, or a healthy co-twin of an affected twin (not recorded which). The CDR3 runs from the conserved cysteine through the conserved F or W.

v_gene: TRBV10-3; j_gene: TRBJ1-2; len: 13; CDR3aa: CASRQGRNYGYTF
v_gene: TRBV30; j_gene: TRBJ2-1; len: 13; CDR3aa: CAWTRDRENEQFF
v_gene: TRBV5-1; j_gene: TRBJ1-1; len: 16; CDR3aa: CASSGSRLDFDTEAFF
v_gene: TRBV11-2; j_gene: TRBJ2-5; len: 15; CDR3aa: CASTDEPGREETQYF
v_gene: TRBV12-3/TRBV12-4; j_gene: TRBJ2-2; len: 15; CDR3aa: CASSLGGFWTGELFF
v_gene: TRBV5-1; j_gene: TRBJ2-3; len: 15; CDR3aa: CASSLSTSALDTQYF
v_gene: TRBV5-1; j_gene: TRBJ2-1; len: 12; CDR3aa: CASRGSYNEQFF
v_gene: TRBV9; j_gene: TRBJ1-6; len: 14; CDR3aa: CASSPGTGASPLHF
v_gene: TRBV20-1; j_gene: TRBJ2-3; len: 17; CDR3aa: CSARRKRGGRGTDTQYF
v_gene: TRBV6-1; j_gene: TRBJ2-7; len: 17; CDR3aa: CASSPYTGTGRPYEQYF
v_gene: TRBV20-1; j_gene: TRBJ2-1; len: 14; CDR3aa: CSAPSGGADREQFF
v_gene: TRBV5-1; j_gene: TRBJ1-1; len: 14; CDR3aa: CASSLVPDSTEAFF
v_gene: TRBV12-3/TRBV12-4; j_gene: TRBJ1-1; len: 13; CDR3aa: CASSAREGTEAFF
v_gene: TRBV6-1; j_gene: TRBJ1-5; len: 14; CDR3aa: CASSVLGRNQPQHF
v_gene: TRBV4-3; j_gene: TRBJ1-4; len: 11; CDR3aa: CASSHWGKLFF
v_gene: TRBV29-1; j_gene: TRBJ2-7; len: 11; CDR3aa: CSAGTTYEQNF
v_gene: TRBV9; j_gene: TRBJ2-4; len: 14; CDR3aa: CASSVTGTESIQYF
v_gene: TRBV10-3; j_gene: TRBJ1-1; len: 15; CDR3aa: CAIRGSQGVNTEAFF
v_gene: TRBV9; j_gene: TRBJ2-5; len: 16; CDR3aa: CASSVLAGGPQETQYF
v_gene: TRBV19; j_gene: TRBJ1-6; len: 12; CDR3aa: CATTSGNSPLHF
v_gene: TRBV3-1; j_gene: TRBJ2-7; len: 14; CDR3aa: CASSQVDGAYEQYF
v_gene: TRBV5-1; j_gene: TRBJ2-3; len: 19; CDR3aa: CASSLAVTIDSVSTDTQYF
v_gene: TRBV3-1; j_gene: TRBJ2-2; len: 16; CDR3aa: CASTQMGLGDTGELFF
v_gene: TRBV6-1; j_gene: TRBJ2-3; len: 18; CDR3aa: CASSLTRTSGGPTDTQYF
v_gene: TRBV6-5; j_gene: TRBJ2-7; len: 13; CDR3aa: CATEGSTNYEQYF
v_gene: TRBV11-1; j_gene: TRBJ1-2; len: 18; CDR3aa: CASSLVVARDSGNYGYTF
v_gene: TRBV6-5; j_gene: TRBJ2-3; len: 14; CDR3aa: CASSYYDRTDTQYF
v_gene: TRBV20-1; j_gene: TRBJ1-3; len: 13; CDR3aa: CSARDRGGNTIYF
v_gene: TRBV30; j_gene: TRBJ1-5; len: 15; CDR3aa: CAWSEGTVVNQPQHF
v_gene: TRBV5-4; j_gene: TRBJ2-1; len: 13; CDR3aa: CASSLGRGYEQFF
v_gene: TRBV5-1; j_gene: TRBJ2-7; len: 13; CDR3aa: CASTGTPPLEQYF
v_gene: TRBV4-3; j_gene: TRBJ2-1; len: 17; CDR3aa: CASSQDLPGGSLGEQFF
v_gene: TRBV6-1; j_gene: TRBJ2-1; len: 16; CDR3aa: CASRRTSGGAGNEQFF
v_gene: TRBV3-1; j_gene: TRBJ2-1; len: 12; CDR3aa: CASSQFMTEQFF
v_gene: TRBV11-1; j_gene: TRBJ2-1; len: 18; CDR3aa: CASSSTARGGSSYNEQFF
v_gene: TRBV6-5; j_gene: TRBJ2-7; len: 13; CDR3aa: CASSYPDSYEQYF
v_gene: TRBV5-4; j_gene: TRBJ2-4; len: 17; CDR3aa: CASSSPQGPGAKNIQYF
v_gene: TRBV27; j_gene: TRBJ2-3; len: 15; CDR3aa: CASSLRQGPGDTQYF
v_gene: TRBV7-3; j_gene: TRBJ1-1; len: 15; CDR3aa: CASSPPTQANTEAFF
v_gene: TRBV2; j_gene: TRBJ2-5; len: 12; CDR3aa: CASFRDRGTQYF
v_gene: TRBV6-2/TRBV6-3; j_gene: TRBJ1-5; len: 14; CDR3aa: CASSSGYSNQPQHF
v_gene: TRBV7-2; j_gene: TRBJ2-1; len: 14; CDR3aa: CASSLVLAGKEQFF
v_gene: TRBV6-1; j_gene: TRBJ2-7; len: 15; CDR3aa: CASSPYSAGNYEQYF
v_gene: TRBV27; j_gene: TRBJ1-6; len: 16; CDR3aa: CATRDTGFSYNSPLHF